This record covers a single T cell receptor beta chain. The antigen is undetermined. This entry is derived from a study of glioma-infiltrating T cells after dendritic cell vaccination. General study results and limits: Longer survival after dendritic cell vaccination followed higher pretreatment TIL content.

The V segment lost 2 bases and the J segment 4 bases; nucleotides outside the gene matches: 7. There are 16 residues in the CDR3. Germline-derived CDR1 and CDR2 are MNHNS and SASEGT. The method was immunoSEQ multiplex PCR; TCRdb's version includes in-frame clones alone and lacks a portion of them. Of 93,000 or so clones listed, 81% are singletons. The chain has TRBV6-1 and TRBJ2-1; TRBD1 aligns across 8 bases. The specimen comprised blood, sampled before dendritic cell vaccination. This receptor was taken from a human donor with glioblastoma. CDR3 residues: CASSEKWDRSYNEQFF. In DNA form, the CDR3 reads TGTGCCAGCAGTGAAAAGTGGGACAGGAGTTACAATGAGCAGTTCTTC.